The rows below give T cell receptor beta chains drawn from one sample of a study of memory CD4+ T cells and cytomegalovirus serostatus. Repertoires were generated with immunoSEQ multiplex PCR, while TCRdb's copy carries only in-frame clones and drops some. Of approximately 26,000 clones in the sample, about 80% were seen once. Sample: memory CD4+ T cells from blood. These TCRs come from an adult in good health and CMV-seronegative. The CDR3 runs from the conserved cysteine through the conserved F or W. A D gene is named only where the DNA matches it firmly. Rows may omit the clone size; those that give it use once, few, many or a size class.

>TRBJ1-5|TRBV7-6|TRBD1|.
CASSLTDRGNEPQHF
TGTGCCAGCAGCCTGACGGACAGGGGGAATGAACCCCAGCATTTT
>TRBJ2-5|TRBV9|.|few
CASSVRGETQYF
TGTGCCAGCAGCGTCCGGGGGGAGACCCAGTACTTC
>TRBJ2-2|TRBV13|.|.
CASSSSGRATGELFF
TGTGCCAGCAGCTCCTCTGGGCGCGCCACCGGGGAGCTGTTTTTT
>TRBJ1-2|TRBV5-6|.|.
CASSPGTRGGYTF
TGTGCCAGCAGCCCGGGGACAAGAGGAGGCTACACCTTC
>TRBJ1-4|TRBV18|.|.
CASSTENGEKLFF
TGTGCCAGCTCAACTGAGAACGGTGAAAAACTGTTTTTT
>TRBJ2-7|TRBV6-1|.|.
CASRGSGIKYEQYF
TGTGCCAGCAGAGGTAGCGGAATCAAATACGAGCAGTACTTC
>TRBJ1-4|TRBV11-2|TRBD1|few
CASSPTTGVFLNEKLFF
TGTGCCAGCAGTCCTACGACAGGGGTATTTCTCAATGAAAAACTGTTTTTT
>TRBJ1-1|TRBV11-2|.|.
CASSRLGGSTEAFF
TGTGCCAGCAGCCGCCTTGGGGGGTCCACTGAAGCTTTCTTT
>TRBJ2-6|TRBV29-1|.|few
CSVERANVLTF
TGCAGCGTCGAGAGGGCCAACGTCCTGACTTTC
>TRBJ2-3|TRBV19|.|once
CASRNQGRGDTQYF
TGTGCCAGTAGGAACCAGGGACGCGGAGATACGCAGTATTTT
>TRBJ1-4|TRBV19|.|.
CASSIGEKLFF
TGTGCCAGTAGTATCGGTGAAAAACTGTTTTTT
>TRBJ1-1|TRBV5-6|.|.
CASSLSSEAFF
TGTGCCAGCAGCTTGTCCTCTGAAGCTTTCTTT
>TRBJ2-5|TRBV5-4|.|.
CASSTAAGRQETQYF
TGTGCCAGCAGCACAGCAGCGGGCCGCCAAGAGACCCAGTACTTC
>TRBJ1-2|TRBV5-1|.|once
CASSYGGLGGYTF
TGCGCCAGCAGCTATGGGGGGCTCGGTGGCTACACCTTC
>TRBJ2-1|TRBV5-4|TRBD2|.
CASSLGTRQNNEQFF
TGTGCCAGCAGCCTAGGGACTAGACAAAACAATGAGCAGTTCTTC
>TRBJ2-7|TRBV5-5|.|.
CASSEADTSLYEQYF
TGTGCCAGCAGCGAGGCTGACACGTCCCTATACGAGCAGTACTTC
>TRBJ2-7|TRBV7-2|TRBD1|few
CASSLAPPGQGINRDEQYF
TGTGCCAGCAGCTTAGCGCCCCCCGGACAGGGTATCAATCGGGACGAGCAGTACTTC
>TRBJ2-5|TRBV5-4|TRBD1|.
CASSLAGTGGKRETQYF
TGTGCCAGCAGCTTGGCAGGGACAGGGGGCAAACGGGAGACCCAGTACTTC
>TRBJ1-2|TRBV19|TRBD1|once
CASSIWPPGTGSQGYTF
TGTGCCAGTAGTATATGGCCGCCGGGGACAGGGTCTCAGGGCTACACCTTC
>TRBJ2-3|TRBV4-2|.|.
CASSLTSLITDTQYF
TGTGCCAGCAGCCTAACTAGTTTGATCACAGATACGCAGTATTTT
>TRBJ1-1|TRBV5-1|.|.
CASSLASWNTEAFF
TGCGCCAGCAGCTTGGCCAGCTGGAACACTGAAGCTTTCTTT
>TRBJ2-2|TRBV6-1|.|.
CASCRGHMNTGELFF
TGTGCCAGCTGTAGGGGACATATGAACACCGGGGAGCTGTTTTTT
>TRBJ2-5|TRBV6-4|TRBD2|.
CASSDTTTLCGGRETQYF
TGTGCCAGCAGTGACACTACGACCCTCTGCGGGGGGCGAGAGACCCAGTACTTC
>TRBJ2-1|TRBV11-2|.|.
CASSRGGVLYNEQFF
TGTGCCAGCAGTCGGGGTGGGGTCCTGTACAATGAGCAGTTCTTC
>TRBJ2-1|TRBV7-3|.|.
CASSLTGGISYNEQFF
TGTGCCAGCAGCTTAACTGGCGGGATCTCCTACAATGAGCAGTTCTTC
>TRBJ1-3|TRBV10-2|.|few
CASSESMAGGISGNTIYF
TGCGCCAGCAGTGAGTCGATGGCGGGGGGAATCTCTGGAAACACCATATATTTT
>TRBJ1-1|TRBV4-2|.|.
CASSQQLDSLEAFF
TGTGCCAGCAGCCAACAATTAGACAGCCTTGAAGCTTTCTTT
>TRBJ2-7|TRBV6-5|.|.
CASSYERASYEQYF
TGTGCCAGCAGTTACGAGAGGGCCTCCTACGAGCAGTACTTC
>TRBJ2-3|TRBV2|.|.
CASSRGVAGTQYF
TGTGCCAGCAGCAGGGGGGTAGCTGGTACGCAGTATTTT
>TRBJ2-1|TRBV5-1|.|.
CASSLSGGSHEQFF
TGCGCCAGCAGCTTGTCCGGTGGGTCCCATGAGCAGTTCTTC
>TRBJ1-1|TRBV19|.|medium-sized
CATNTPGLVAEAFF
TGTGCCACCAACACCCCAGGGTTGGTTGCTGAAGCTTTCTTT
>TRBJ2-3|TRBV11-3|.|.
CASSFAGSGVGDTQYF
TGTGCCAGCAGCTTCGCCGGCTCGGGGGTGGGAGATACGCAGTATTTT
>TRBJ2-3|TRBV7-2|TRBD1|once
CASSIGGPPTDTQYF
TGTGCCAGCAGCATAGGGGGCCCACCCACAGATACGCAGTATTTT
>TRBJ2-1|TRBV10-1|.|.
CASIDEQFF
TGCGCCAGCATTGATGAGCAGTTCTTC
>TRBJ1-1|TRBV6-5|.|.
CASSYNDMAFF
TGTGCCAGCAGTTATAATGATATGGCTTTCTTT
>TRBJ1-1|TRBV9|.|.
CASSVVHSNTEAFF
TGTGCCAGCAGCGTAGTCCATAGTAACACTGAAGCTTTCTTT